This T cell receptor beta chain was identified in a study of blood T cells in healthy people across ages. The study, taken as a whole, reports: Both higher diversity and more naive CD4+ cells marked long-lived donors when set against aged donors. TCR beta diversity tracked closely with naive T cell percentage. Age brought a roughly linear fall in TCR beta diversity measured per million T cells.

Combining a sample-barcoded 5' primer with a J-beta primer mix, a second PCR ran for about 7 to 12 cycles. MiXCR was run by TCRdb on the 5' RACE reads, yielding one entry per CDR3 protein. This sample yields hundreds of thousands of distinct CDR3 sequences, of which 56% are seen a single time; around a quarter belongs to the top ten. The CDR3 extends over 12 amino acids. V dropped 5 bases and J dropped 7 bases, with 12 bases sitting between them. Germline CDR1 MDHEN, CDR2 SYDVKM. Regarding this clonotype: The antigen remains undetermined.

The sequenced material came from blood. The chain combines TRBV28 with TRBJ2-7; no firm D call. This receptor was taken from a man aged 35 to 55 in good health. The CDR3 DNA reads TGTGCCAGCAGTATGCCTCGAGATGAGCAGTACTTC. Protein product: CASSMPRDEQYF.